This entry describes one T cell receptor beta chain. Trimming at V came to 5 bases and at J to 3 bases, leaving 7 bases not matched to a gene. CDR1 and CDR2 from the germline V gene are SGHNT and YENEEA. The CDR3 is 14 residues long. This record belongs to a study of control samples from healthy donors and cancer patients. Sequencing was performed with immunoSEQ multiplex PCR; in TCRdb, only in-frame clones are kept and a portion is missing. The table records approximately 71,000 clones, 89% of them present only once. Material: PBMCs. The rearrangement joins TRBV11-3 to TRBJ2-7, with 7 bases matching TRBD1. The receptor was derived from a man aged 60 to 75 with lung cancer. CDR3 DNA sequence: TGTGCCAGCAGCCCTAAGGGACAGATCTACGAGCAGTACTTC. Its protein is CASSPKGQIYEQYF.